This TCR beta chain was found in a study of identifying expanded T cells in peripheral blood (dated by TCRdb to between 2018 and 2020). Background on the whole study: Technical replicates were generated by sequencing separate aliquots of the same genomic DNA pool, and four replicates were compared pairwise. Study-wide findings and limitations: The authors expected that over much longer intervals, such as months to years, biological variance in healthy repertoires might increase even further. Across all healthy-donor time intervals, the beta-binomial model significantly cut both the number of clones called differentially abundant and the false-positive rate. Variance in clone template counts between approximately two-week samples significantly increased with total template count across all healthy donors. The binomial model flagged 0.9 to 1.5 differentially abundant clones between technical replicates, compared with around 15 over roughly 2 weeks and 18 to 20 over about 4 weeks.

V lost 0 bases and J lost 6 bases; the stretch between them is 8 bases long. CDR1 and CDR2 are drawn from the germline V gene: MGHRA, YSYEKL. Including the terminal cysteine and phenylalanine, the CDR3 comprises 14 residues. Only the CDR3 region is kept as DNA, spanning 42 bases read in frame from base 1. TCRbeta CDR3 regions were profiled by bias-controlled multiplex PCR amplification of genomic DNA with the immunoSEQ Assay. As for the original processing: To quantify the absolute abundance of each unique TCRbeta CDR3 region, the sequences were collapsed and filtered. Differential abundance was tested with a binomial (Fisher-equivalent) model and with a beta-binomial model adding time-dependent variance fitted from healthy donors. Clones with fewer than 5 combined templates were excluded, and clones with Benjamini-Hochberg FDR below 0.01 were called differentially abundant. In the beta-binomial model, variance was expressed as a function of the total template count across the two samples, in the form v = (b*log(k)+a)^2. As stored in TCRdb, this immuneACCESS dataset retains in-frame rearrangements with V and J assigned. A fraction of the clones does not appear; measured against another copy, unresolved V genes explain less than half of the discrepancy, and the remainder lacks a known reason. The V and J calls and clone size are taken from that table; D and trimming were inferred from the DNA. The sample table lists tens of thousands of clones, about 88% of them with a count of one. The top ten constitute approximately 3% of the sample.

No immune events, such as infections, were documented for the healthy donors during the collection period. Healthy-donor blood repertoires served as a training cohort to calibrate time-dependent variance in a beta-binomial model of T-cell clone differential abundance. The training cohort included 10 healthy donors, of whom 3 were female and 7 were male. An age range of about 29 to 70 years, with an average of approximately 43 years, was recorded for the donors. Obtained from a commercial supplier, whole blood was collected from each healthy donor at three time points set around 14 days apart. Genomic DNA was extracted from unsorted whole blood for immunosequencing. Remarks on this clone: What antigen it recognizes has not been identified. There are no base qualities to consult, and no much larger clone falls within one base.

The chain is made from TRBV4-1 and TRBJ2-2; the D gene is not confidently resolved. The TCR originated in a person between 18 and 75 years old in good health. Sequences were obtained from blood. The DNA reads TGCGCCAGCAGCCAAGATCTAGTAGCCGGGGAGCTGTTTTTT. It translates to CASSQDLVAGELFF.